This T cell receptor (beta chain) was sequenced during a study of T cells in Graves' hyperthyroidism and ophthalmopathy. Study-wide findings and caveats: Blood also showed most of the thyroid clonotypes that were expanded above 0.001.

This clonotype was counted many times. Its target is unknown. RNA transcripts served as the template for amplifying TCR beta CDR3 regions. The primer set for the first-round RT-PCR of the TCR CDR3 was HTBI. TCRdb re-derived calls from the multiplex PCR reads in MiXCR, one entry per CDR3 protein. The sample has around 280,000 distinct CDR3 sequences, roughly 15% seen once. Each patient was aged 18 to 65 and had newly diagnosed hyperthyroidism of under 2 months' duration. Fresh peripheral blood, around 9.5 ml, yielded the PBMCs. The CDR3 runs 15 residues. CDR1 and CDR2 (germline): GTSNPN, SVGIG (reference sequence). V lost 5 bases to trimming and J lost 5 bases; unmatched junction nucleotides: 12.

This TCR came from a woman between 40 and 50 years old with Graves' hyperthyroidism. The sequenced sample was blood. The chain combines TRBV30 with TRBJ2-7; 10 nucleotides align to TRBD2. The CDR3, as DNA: TGTGCCTGGGGAGGTGCGGCTAGCGGGAGCCACGAGCAGTACTTC. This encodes CAWGGAASGSHEQYF.